The clone carrying this T cell receptor (beta chain) was found a few times. This CDR3 comprises 15 residues. Germline loops: CDR1 MNHEY, CDR2 SMNVEV (reference sequence). The ends lost 3 bases at V and 6 bases at J; junction bases unmatched: 2. This entry is derived from a study of shared clonotypes between healthy human individuals. Profiled with immunoSEQ multiplex PCR; TCRdb holds only in-frame clones, not every one. Altogether around 940,000 clones are present, more than 75% being singletons, with the ten largest covering approximately 1.5%. Specimen: memory CD4+ T cells sorted from blood. The subset here: CD45RA-negative fraction. V usage is TRBV27 and J usage is TRBJ1-6; 10 bases match TRBD1. The source is a young man in good health. The CDR3 DNA follows: TGTGCCAGCAGTTTTTGGGACAGGGGTAATTCACCCCTCCACTTT. It specifies CASSFWDRGNSPLHF.